This is a list of T cell receptor beta chains from one sample in a study of blood T cells in healthy people across ages. TCRdb re-called the 5' RACE reads with MiXCR, one entry per CDR3 protein. The table includes 600,000 to 850,000 distinct CDR3 sequences, roughly 25% detected once. The same sample was also studied in work on T cells of mothers and their children.

The material sequenced was blood. All receptors derive from a boy between 10 and 17 years old in good health. The CDR3 runs from the conserved cysteine through the conserved F or W. The order of the fields is J gene, D gene, clone size, V gene, CDR3 DNA, CDR3 protein. The D gene is left open where the match is weak. A clone size is listed for some rows: how often the clone was seen (once, few, many), or a class if it is expanded.

TRBJ1-2 | NA | NA | TRBV12-3/TRBV12-4 | TGTGCCAGCACCAACTTCGAAGGCTACACCTTC | CASTNFEGYTF
TRBJ1-4 | NA | few | TRBV20-1 | TGCAGTGCTAGCGACAGGCGGAGGGCTAATGAAAAACTGTTTTTT | CSASDRRRANEKLFF
TRBJ2-3 | NA | few | TRBV29-1 | TGCAGCGTTGAAAGGGGTGGGCCTAGCGGCACAGATACGCAGTATTTT | CSVERGGPSGTDTQYF
TRBJ2-7 | TRBD2 | NA | TRBV18 | TGTGCCAGCTCCCGAACAGGGCTAGCGGGTGTGATCTCCTACGAGCAGTACTTC | CASSRTGLAGVISYEQYF
TRBJ2-5 | NA | NA | TRBV2 | TGTGCCAGCAGTGAAAACAGGGACCAAGAGACCCAGTACTTC | CASSENRDQETQYF
TRBJ2-2 | NA | NA | TRBV29-1 | TGCAGCGTTGGGGTCAGGGGAGACACCGGGGAGCTGTTTTTT | CSVGVRGDTGELFF
TRBJ2-1 | NA | NA | TRBV29-1 | TGCAGCGGTGGGACACTCGGCTACAATGAGCAGTTCTTC | CSGGTLGYNEQFF
TRBJ2-2 | TRBD1 | NA | TRBV6-6 | TGTGCCAGCAGACGCCCGCAGGGGGCCGGCACCGGGGAGCTGTTTTTT | CASRRPQGAGTGELFF
TRBJ2-1 | NA | few | TRBV4-1 | TGCGCCAGCAGCCACCCAGACTGGTACAATGAGCAGTTCTTC | CASSHPDWYNEQFF
TRBJ2-7 | NA | few | TRBV7-2 | TGTGCCAGCAGCCCTCGCTTCTCCTACGAGCAGTACTTC | CASSPRFSYEQYF
TRBJ2-7 | NA | few | TRBV28 | TGTGCCAGCAGCTGGACTTTCAGCGGAGAGCCCTACGAGCAGTACTTC | CASSWTFSGEPYEQYF
TRBJ2-2 | NA | NA | TRBV2 | TGTGCCAGCACTAGAACAGGCACCGGGGAGCTGTTTTTT | CASTRTGTGELFF
TRBJ2-5 | NA | few | TRBV9 | TGTGCCAGCAGTAAAGACCCAGGGATCGGTGAGACCCAGTACTTC | CASSKDPGIGETQYF
TRBJ2-7 | NA | few | TRBV20-1 | TGCAGTGCTAGGCCCAGGGACCTCTACGAGCAGTACTTC | CSARPRDLYEQYF
TRBJ1-3 | NA | NA | TRBV21-1 | TGTGCCCCTAATACCAGGGATCCTGGAAACACCATATATTTT | CAPNTRDPGNTIYF
TRBJ2-3 | NA | NA | TRBV10-3 | TGTGCCATCAGTGATAGGGGGGGCGAAGATACGCAGTATTTT | CAISDRGGEDTQYF
TRBJ2-1 | NA | few | TRBV7-2 | TGTGCCAGCAGCTTGTCGTGGGGGGGCCGTAATGAGCAGTTCTTC | CASSLSWGGRNEQFF
TRBJ2-1 | NA | few | TRBV5-1 | TGCGCCAGCAGCTCTTTCCTCGGGAGTAACAATGAGCAGTTCTTC | CASSSFLGSNNEQFF
TRBJ2-1 | NA | few | TRBV28 | TGTGCCAGCAGTTTAGAAGTCTCTTACAATGAGCAGTCCTTC | CASSLEVSYNEQSF
TRBJ2-3 | TRBD2 | few | TRBV3-1 | TGTGCCAGTTCCGGGACTAGCGATTCTAGCACAGATACGCAGTATTTT | CASSGTSDSSTDTQYF
TRBJ2-7 | NA | few | TRBV28 | TGTGCCAGCAGTTTAGGCTCCGGAACTCTTTACGAGCAGTACTTC | CASSLGSGTLYEQYF
TRBJ2-4 | NA | few | TRBV4-1 | TGCGCCAGCAGCCTCAGCTCGGACATTCAGTACTTC | CASSLSSDIQYF
TRBJ2-5 | NA | NA | TRBV28 | TGTGCCAGCGGGAGGAGGCAGGGAGAGACCCAGTACTTC | CASGRRQGETQYF
TRBJ2-1 | NA | NA | TRBV19 | TGTGCCAGTAGTCCTATGGGGGCGAGCTCCTACAATGAGCAGTTCTTC | CASSPMGASSYNEQFF
TRBJ2-4 | TRBD2 | NA | TRBV2 | TGTGCCAGCAAAGTACCGGGACTAGCGGGTTCGGTCCAAAACATTCAGTACTTC | CASKVPGLAGSVQNIQYF
TRBJ2-2 | NA | few | TRBV2 | TGTGCCAGCGGTCTAACGAACACCGGGGAGCTGTTTTTT | CASGLTNTGELFF
TRBJ1-2 | TRBD1 | NA | TRBV4-3 | TGCGCCAGCAGCCAAGTGGCCGGACAGGGAGGCTATGGCTACACCTTC | CASSQVAGQGGYGYTF
TRBJ1-6 | TRBD1 | NA | TRBV18 | TGTGCCAGCTCGGGACAGAATAATTCACCCCTCCACTTT | CASSGQNNSPLHF
TRBJ2-3 | NA | NA | TRBV20-1 | TGCAGTGCTCCCCGGTCCACAGATACGCAGTATTTT | CSAPRSTDTQYF
TRBJ2-2 | TRBD2 | NA | TRBV4-2 | TGTGCCAGCAGCCAAGATCCTAGCGGGAGCAACACCGGGGAGCTGTTTTTT | CASSQDPSGSNTGELFF
TRBJ1-1 | NA | few | TRBV7-9 | TGTGCCAGCAGCTTAATTGGCACAATGAACACTGAAGCTCTCTTT | CASSLIGTMNTEALF
TRBJ2-5 | NA | many | TRBV29-1 | TGCAGCGTTGAAGGGAGGCAAGAGACCCAGTACTTC | CSVEGRQETQYF
TRBJ2-7 | TRBD2 | NA | TRBV20-1 | TGCAGTGCTTCCCCTCGCGGGAGAAGGCCCTACGAGCAGTACTTC | CSASPRGRRPYEQYF
TRBJ2-5 | TRBD2 | NA | TRBV7-8 | TGTGCCAGCAGCCTCGCCGGCGCTAGCGGCCAAGAGACCCAGTACTTC | CASSLAGASGQETQYF
TRBJ1-3 | TRBD1 | NA | TRBV11-2 | TGTGCCAGCAGCTGGGGGGACAGCCGAAACACCATATATTTT | CASSWGDSRNTIYF
TRBJ2-7 | TRBD1 | NA | TRBV29-1 | TGCAGCGTTTCGGGGACAGGGGTTACTTACGAGCAGTACTTC | CSVSGTGVTYEQYF
TRBJ2-3 | NA | NA | TRBV2 | TGTGCCAGCAGTGATGAGGGGGGACCCACAGATACGCAGTATTTT | CASSDEGGPTDTQYF
TRBJ1-2 | TRBD1 | NA | TRBV9 | TGTGCCAGCAGCGTAGTCGAGTGGGACAGCCCTTATACTTCCGGCTACACCTTC | CASSVVEWDSPYTSGYTF
TRBJ1-1 | NA | NA | TRBV9 | TGTGCCAGCAGCGAGGGACACAAGAACACTGAAGCTTTCTTT | CASSEGHKNTEAFF
TRBJ2-4 | NA | few | TRBV7-9 | TGTGCCAGCAGCGCACAGGCAGCCAAAAACATTCAGTACTTC | CASSAQAAKNIQYF
TRBJ2-1 | TRBD2 | NA | TRBV2 | TGTGCCAGCAGTGACCCAGCGGGGGGGCAAAATGAGCAGTTCTTC | CASSDPAGGQNEQFF